This T cell receptor (beta chain) appears in the sequencing data of a study of response to subunit inactivated influenza vaccine. This clonotype appeared once. The CDR3 covers 17 residues. Per the germline V gene, CDR1 is LGHNA and CDR2 is YNFKEQ. Germline trimming cut 1 base from V and 4 bases from J; bases unmatched to any gene: 5. TCRdb fed the RT-PCR reads into MiXCR, producing one record per CDR3 protein. The table records 650,000 to 800,000 distinct CDR3 sequences, roughly 13% of them present only once. V is TRBV4-2 and J is TRBJ2-5, with TRBD2 matching 14 bases. The TCR sequence derives from a man in his fifties or sixties who received an inactivated influenza vaccine. Sequences were derived from PBMCs from blood, sampled 14 to 15 days before vaccination. CDR3 DNA sequence: TGTGCCAGCAGCCAAGGTTCAGGACTAGCGGGAGGAGAGACCCAGTACTTC. This encodes CASSQGSGLAGGETQYF.